This entry lists 6 T cell receptor beta chains sequenced from one sample in a study of beta chain features in type 1 diabetes listed by TCRdb under 2018. The receptor library was made with the immunoSEQ multiplex PCR assay. The entire amount of isolated RNA was reverse transcribed using the High Capacity cDNA Reverse Transcription Kit, so the sequenced TCRB transcripts were expressed ones. This immuneACCESS table, as held by TCRdb, lists in-frame sequences with V and J called but not all clones. Of the missing ones, under half trace to an unresolved V gene in checked studies; the others have no known cause. The sample profile shows 130,000 or so clones; 7% to 10% of them were found once. The ten largest clones represent over 0.6% of the sample. No antigen has been assigned to these receptors. Study-wide findings and limitations: In all four CD4+ subsets, TCRB CDR3 length was moderately but significantly shorter in type 1 diabetes patients.

The sequencing sample was made of central memory CD4+ T cells from blood. These TCRs come from a man younger than 45 with type 1 diabetes.

V and J are TRBV6-6 and TRBJ2-7; D is uncertain. There are 11 residues in the CDR3. The germline V gene encodes CDR1 MNHNY and CDR2 SVGAGI (reference sequence). Trimming removed 5 bases from V and 5 bases from J, with 7 bases in between. CDR3: CASSPRDEQYF. As DNA, the CDR3 is TGTGCCAGCAGTCCCCGCGACGAGCAGTACTTC.

In this sample, this clone turned up a few times. V and J are TRBV4-2 and TRBJ2-3, with D unresolved. V lost 0 bases and J lost 3, with 10 bases in between. The germline V gene has CDR1 LGHNA and CDR2 YNFKEQ. The CDR3 loop spans 15 amino acids. CDR3 nucleotide sequence: TGTGCCAGCAGCCAAGATCCCCACCTAACAGATACGCAGTATTTT. This codes for CASSQDPHLTDTQYF.

The table lists this clone with a few counts. The gene calls are TRBV4-3 and TRBJ1-4; D call uncertain. Germline CDR1 and CDR2: LGHNA and YSLEER. This CDR3 is built from 14 residues. V lost 3 bases to trimming and J lost 4 bases, with 9 bases between them. The CDR3 coding sequence is TGCGCCAGCAGCCACTCAGGTCTTAATGAAAAACTGTTTTTT. Translating gives CASSHSGLNEKLFF.

The gene calls are TRBV11-2 and TRBJ2-1; 7 nucleotides match TRBD2. The CDR3 sequence is 15 residues long. Trimming at V came to 5 bases and at J to 8 bases, leaving 12 bases not matched to a gene. Germline CDR1 and CDR2: SGHAT and FQNNGV. This CDR3 reads CASSDQRGPGHEQFF. As DNA, the CDR3 is TGTGCCAGCAGCGATCAGCGGGGACCAGGGCATGAGCAGTTCTTC.

This clone was detected a few times. The J gene is TRBJ2-5, the V gene TRBV5-1; 9 bases line up with TRBD1. The trim removed 3 bases at V and 1 base at J, leaving 10 bases unmatched. This CDR3 region has 17 residues. Per germline, CDR1 SGHRS and CDR2 YFSETQ. This CDR3 reads CASSYTSGTGIQETQYF. CDR3 DNA sequence: TGCGCCAGCAGCTATACCTCCGGGACAGGGATCCAAGAGACCCAGTACTTC.

This clone was recorded a few times. J is TRBJ2-2 and V is TRBV15; unclear D gene. This CDR3 contains 12 residues. Germline V gives CDR1 LNHNV, CDR2 YYDKDF (reference sequence). V gave up 1 base and J gave up 11 bases, with 8 bases separating them. CDR3 nucleotide sequence: TGTGCCACCAGCAGAGGGATGGGCGAGCTGTTTTTT. This gives the protein CATSRGMGELFF.